The 12 T cell receptor beta chains below were found in one sample sequenced in a study of PD-1 blockade in classical Hodgkin lymphoma. Sample time point: newly diagnosed, previously untreated cHL patient sample. Investigators isolated CD4+ T cells from thawed PBMCs through magnetic negative selection. Sequencing was performed with immunoSEQ multiplex PCR; in TCRdb, only in-frame clones are kept and a portion is missing. The profile shows some 14,000 clones, 70% to 90% of them singletons. Sample: CD4+ T cells from blood. Receptors were obtained from a human donor with classical Hodgkin lymphoma.

The rearrangement links TRBV11-2 to TRBJ2-7; 7 bases map to TRBD1. J was trimmed by 2 bases and V by 3 bases; bases with no gene match: 4. The CDR3 runs 14 residues. Germline-derived CDR1 and CDR2 are SGHAT and FQNNGV. This CDR3 reads CASSFRTGPYEQYF. The CDR3, as DNA: TGTGCCAGCAGCTTCCGGACAGGTCCCTACGAGCAGTACTTC.

The chain couples TRBV29-1 to TRBJ2-7, with D possibly being TRBD1 or TRBD2 (5 bases each). Between the trimmed V and J ends, which lost 4 bases and 0 bases, there was a span of 13 bases. This CDR3 comprises 14 residues. CDR1 SQVTM and CDR2 ANQGSEA come from the germline V gene. The CDR3 loop is CSVGEGRSSYEQYF. CDR3 coding DNA: TGCAGCGTTGGAGAGGGGCGTAGCTCCTACGAGCAGTACTTC.

The rearrangement links TRBV27 to TRBJ2-3, with TRBD2 identical over 11 bases. The CDR3 is made up of 17 amino acids. Looked up from germline, CDR1 is MNHEY and CDR2 is SMNVEV (reference sequence). Trimming took 4 bases from V and 2 from J; bases not matched to a gene: 8. This CDR3 reads CASSSRRTSGFTDTQYF. In DNA form, the CDR3 reads TGTGCCAGCAGTTCTCGGAGGACTAGCGGGTTCACAGATACGCAGTATTTT.

The chain carries TRBV11-2 and TRBJ2-7, with a tentative D call TRBD1 (6 bases). The CDR3 is 13 residues long. V was shortened by 5 bases and J by 5 bases, with 13 bases between the two germline ends. Germline CDR1 is SGHAT and CDR2 is FQNNGV. The CDR3 bases are TGTGCCAGCAGCCTATACAGGGAGAACGAGCAGTACTTC. This sequence encodes CASSLYRENEQYF.

The chain employs TRBV18 and TRBJ1-1; maybe TRBD1 (5 bases). Germline lookup yields CDR1 KGHSH and CDR2 LQKENI. The CDR3 runs 13 residues. Trimming took off 3 bases at V and 1 base at J, with 6 bases between the two ends. CDR3 sequence reads: CASSPGQNTEAFF. The CDR3 DNA sequence: TGTGCCAGCTCACCTGGACAGAACACTGAAGCTTTCTTT. Full variable domain (missing parts from reference TRBV18 and TRBJ1-1): NAGVMQNPRHLVRRRGQEARLRCSPMKGHSHVYWYRQLPEEGLKFMVYLQKENIIDESGMPKERFSAEFPKEGPSILRIQQVVRGDSAAYFCASSPGQNTEAFFGQGTRLTVV.

The genes are TRBV30 and TRBJ1-5; 9 nucleotides line up with TRBD1. The CDR3 consists of 13 residues. Germline assignment: CDR1 GTSNPN and CDR2 SVGIG (reference sequence). The V segment lost 8 bases and the J segment 0 bases; nucleotides outside the gene matches: 2. The DNA of the CDR3 is TGTGCCGGGGGACAGGGTAGCAATCAGCCCCAGCATTTT. Its translation is CAGGQGSNQPQHF.

For the CDR3, the DNA is TGTGCCTCTACGGTGAGTCTCAATGAGCAGTTCTTC. Protein sequence: CASTVSLNEQFF. The rearrangement links TRBV28 to TRBJ2-1; D ambiguous. The germline V gene encodes CDR1 MDHEN and CDR2 SYDVKM. There are 12 residues in the CDR3. Trimming stripped 11 bases from V and 6 bases from J, with 14 bases between.

This chain connects TRBV28 to TRBJ1-2, with D possibly matching TRBD1 (6 bases). CDR1 MDHEN and CDR2 SYDVKM come from the germline V gene. The length of the CDR3 is 18 residues. Trimming removed 6 bases from V and 2 bases from J, with 25 bases in between. The CDR3 protein is CASSPTGLGGGLNYGYTF. The CDR3 nucleotides read TGTGCCAGCAGCCCCACAGGGCTGGGGGGGGGACTAAACTATGGCTACACCTTC.

The rearrangement uses TRBV7-3 and TRBJ2-6; no reliable D call. The CDR3 is 15 amino acids. V gave up 4 bases and J gave up 0 bases, with 7 bases separating them. The germline CDR1 and CDR2 sequences are SGHTA and FQGTGA. CDR3 nucleotides: TGTGCCAGCAGCTCTACCAGCTCTGGGGCCAACGTCCTGACTTTC. This sequence encodes CASSSTSSGANVLTF.

This clone was seen a few times. The chain combines TRBV9 with TRBJ1-1; TRBD1 matches 7 bases. Trimming took 3 bases from V and 4 from J; bases not matched to a gene: 6. The CDR3 extends over 14 amino acids. Germline loops: CDR1 SGDLS, CDR2 YYNGEE. In DNA form, the CDR3 reads TGTGCCAGCAGCGCGCCGACAGGGAGCACTGAAGCTTTCTTT. Protein sequence: CASSAPTGSTEAFF.

This clone was recorded once. This chain connects TRBV11-3 to TRBJ2-7; 9 nucleotides match TRBD1. The ends lost 5 bases at V and 2 bases at J; junction bases unmatched: 22. Germline lookup yields CDR1 SGHNT and CDR2 YENEEA. The CDR3 has 20 residues. The CDR3, as DNA: TGTGCCAGCAGCCCAATACCTCGAGAAGGGGGACAGGGAGTCCCCTACGAGCAGTACTTC. Translated, it gives CASSPIPREGGQGVPYEQYF. Filled out from reference TRBV11-3 and TRBJ2-7, the complete variable domain reads EAGVVQSPRYKIIEKKQPVAFWCNPISGHNTLYWYLQNLGQGPELLIRYENEEAVDDSQLPKDRFSAERLKGVDSTLKIQPAELGDSAVYLCASSPIPREGGQGVPYEQYFGPGTRLTVT.

This clone was detected only a few times. This chain uses TRBV2 with TRBJ1-4; D ambiguous. This CDR3 contains 15 residues. V dropped 6 bases and J dropped 8 bases, with 19 bases sitting between them. Germline loops: CDR1 SNHLY, CDR2 FYNNEI. The CDR3 DNA follows: TGTGCCAGCAGCAACACCCGGGCCTTAGGAGAAAAACTGTTTTTT. This gives the protein CASSNTRALGEKLFF.